The TCR beta chain described here comes from a study of T cell responses to AZD1222 COVID-19 vaccine. The repertoire was sequenced with immunoSEQ multiplex PCR; TCRdb's copy has only in-frame clones and lacks some. The sample has about 120,000 clones, about 90% seen once; the top ten hold approximately 5.1%. The CDR3 extends over 15 amino acids. V gave up 3 bases and J gave up 2 bases; unmatched junction bases: 5. Looked up from germline, CDR1 is SGDLS and CDR2 is YYNGEE. Specimen: peripheral blood, collected on day 0 of AZD1222 vaccination. The clonotype was recovered from an adult in good health. The J gene is TRBJ1-3, the V gene TRBV9; TRBD1 aligns across 7 bases. In nucleotides, the CDR3 is TGTGCCAGCAGCGCCAACAGGGGAACTGGAAACACCATATATTTT. Translating gives CASSANRGTGNTIYF.